A single sample gave rise to the 24 T cell receptor beta chains below, sequenced in a study of T-cell memory formation after mild COVID-19. One entry per CDR3 protein, called by TCRdb with MiXCR from the 5' RACE reads. The profile shows 250,000 to 300,000 distinct CDR3 sequences, over 7% of them singletons. The specimen was PBMCs or a T cell subset sorted from them (not recorded which). These receptors were collected from a young man who had mild COVID-19 (a few samples of this study predate the infection). Cell type and time point are not known.

This clonotype was picked up many times. V gene TRBV7-2 combines with J gene TRBJ2-3; 10 nucleotides align to TRBD2. This CDR3 spans 17 amino acids. The ends lost 3 bases at V and 1 base at J; junction bases unmatched: 7. In germline, CDR1 is SGHTA, CDR2 FQGNSA. CDR3 region: CASSFRLAGDRTDTQYF. CDR3 coding DNA: TGTGCCAGCAGCTTCCGCCTAGCGGGGGACCGCACAGATACGCAGTATTTT.

This clonotype appeared a few times. CDR3 residues: CASSSGRLGGNTIYF. The CDR3 DNA reads TGTGCCAGCAGCTCCGGACGACTGGGAGGAAACACCATATATTTT. The chain links TRBV7-8 to TRBJ1-3, with D hard to call. This CDR3 comprises 15 residues. V was cut by 4 bases and J by 4 bases, with 14 bases left in between. CDR1 is SGHVS and CDR2 is FQNEAQ in the germline V gene.

Only a few counts were recorded for this clonotype. The chain employs TRBV4-2 and TRBJ1-5; TRBD1 is a possible D gene (6 bases). Trimming removed 0 bases from V and 11 bases from J, with 17 bases in between. The CDR3 is 15 residues long. CDR1 LGHNA and CDR2 YNFKEQ come from the germline V gene. The CDR3 DNA is TGTGCCAGCAGCCAAGATCCAGGGGTAGTAGGAGCCCAGCATTTT. It encodes CASSQDPGVVGAQHF.

This clonotype was picked up many times. The V and J genes are TRBV7-6 and TRBJ1-1; D call uncertain. Germline V gives CDR1 SGHVS, CDR2 FNYEAQ. Trimming shortened V by 0 bases and J by 6 bases, and 11 bases separated the two germline ends. CDR3 length: 14 residues. The CDR3 DNA is TGTGCCAGCAGCTTAGCGGGTGGGAAATCTGAAGCTTTCTTT. It is translated as CASSLAGGKSEAFF.

This clonotype appeared a few times. The chain uses TRBV5-1 and TRBJ2-2; 12 bases align to TRBD1. V trimming: 4 bases; J trimming: 7 bases; junction bases outside the gene matches: 5. This CDR3 has 15 amino acids. Germline assignment: CDR1 SGHRS and CDR2 YFSETQ. The CDR3 here is CASSPGTGGSGELFF. The CDR3 bases are TGCGCCAGCAGCCCGGGGACAGGGGGCAGCGGGGAGCTGTTTTTT.

CDR3 loop: CASSGGQGRDTEAFF. The CDR3, as DNA: TGTGCCAGCAGTGGGGGACAGGGACGGGACACTGAAGCTTTCTTT. The V gene is TRBV27, the J gene TRBJ1-1; 9 bases align to TRBD1. The CDR3 sequence is 15 residues long. CDR1 MNHEY and CDR2 SMNVEV come from the germline V gene (reference sequence). J gave up 3 bases and V 5 bases, and 7 bases lay outside the gene matches.

This clonotype turned up a few times. The V and J genes are TRBV5-8 and TRBJ1-2; 9 positions match TRBD1. Per germline, CDR1 SGHTS and CDR2 YDEGEE. V trimming: 5 bases; J trimming: 8 bases; junction bases outside the gene matches: 10. There are 14 residues in the CDR3. The CDR3 sequence: CASRTGQGIGGYTF. For the CDR3, the DNA is TGTGCCAGCAGGACGGGACAGGGAATTGGGGGCTACACCTTC.

This clonotype was observed a handful of times. The chain carries TRBV7-9 and TRBJ1-5; D call uncertain. Germline values: CDR1 SEHNR, CDR2 FQNEAQ (reference sequence). This CDR3 spans 13 amino acids. Trimming removed 7 bases from V and 5 bases from J, with 12 bases in between. The chain's CDR3 is CASNSGVDQPQHF. DNA for the CDR3: TGTGCCAGCAACTCCGGGGTGGATCAGCCCCAGCATTTT.

This clonotype has only a few counts. The chain combines TRBV6-5 with TRBJ2-3; tentatively, D is TRBD1 (7 bases). V was shortened by 0 bases and J by 3 bases, with 10 bases between the two germline ends. CDR3 length equals 15 residues. The germline gives CDR1 MNHEY, CDR2 SVGAGI. The CDR3: CASSYSEGATDTQYF. For the CDR3, the DNA is TGTGCCAGCAGTTACTCGGAGGGGGCTACAGATACGCAGTATTTT.

This clonotype was counted at least ten times. Relative to the germline gene, one junction end is altered; a read error may explain this. This chain uses TRBV12-3 or TRBV12-4 with TRBJ2-2, with 9 nucleotides matching TRBD2. The length of the CDR3 is 14 residues. CDR3 coding DNA: TGTGCCAGCAGTCTAGCGGGGTGGTCCGGGGAGCTGTTTTTT. Translating it yields CASSLAGWSGELFF.

This chain connects TRBV5-6 to TRBJ2-3, with D unresolved. Deletions cut 1 base from V and 1 base from J, with 16 bases between. Germline assignment: CDR1 SGHDT and CDR2 YYEEEE. The CDR3 length is 17 residues. CDR3: CASSLRASGRGTDTQYF. The CDR3 DNA is TGTGCCAGCAGCTTGCGGGCGTCCGGCCGCGGCACAGATACGCAGTATTTT.

CDR3 sequence: CASSPPSAYGYTF. CDR3 coding DNA: TGTGCCAGCTCACCACCCTCAGCCTATGGCTACACCTTC. This chain joins TRBV18 and TRBJ1-2; D gene unclear. The V end was cut by 0 bases, the J end by 4 bases, with 6 bases between. Germline CDR1 reads KGHSH; CDR2 reads LQKENI. This CDR3 is built from 13 residues.

The chain employs TRBV12-3 or TRBV12-4 and TRBJ2-1; D is undetermined. V lost 3 bases to trimming and J lost 12 bases, with 9 bases between them. The CDR3 runs 11 residues. CDR3 loop: CASSLGFGQFF. The CDR3 bases are TGTGCCAGCAGTTTGGGATTTGGGCAGTTCTTC.

A few counts support this clonotype. The rearrangement links TRBV7-2 to TRBJ2-6, with D tentatively TRBD1 (6 bases). Trimming shortened V by 5 bases and J by 0 bases, and 11 bases separated the two germline ends. The germline CDR1 and CDR2 sequences are SGHTA and FQGNSA. The CDR3 runs 16 residues. The CDR3 protein is CASSATRGSGANVLTF. The CDR3 DNA follows: TGTGCCAGCAGCGCTACCAGGGGCTCTGGGGCCAACGTCCTGACTTTC.

Only a few counts were recorded for this clonotype. This chain joins TRBV5-1 and TRBJ1-4; 7 bases are shared with TRBD1. Germline values: CDR1 SGHRS, CDR2 YFSETQ. The CDR3 sequence is 14 residues long. The V gene end was trimmed by 4 bases and the J gene end by 8 bases; junction bases not matched to a gene: 8. Here the CDR3 DNA reads TGCGCCAGCAGCCAGGGGGGGGCTAGAGAAAAACTGTTTTTT. This translates into CASSQGGAREKLFF.

This sequence joins TRBV29-1 and TRBJ1-1; a weak D match, TRBD1 (6 bases). Per the germline V gene, CDR1 is SQVTM and CDR2 is ANQGSEA. The CDR3 extends over 12 amino acids. The V end was cut by 7 bases, the J end by 5 bases, with 14 bases between. The CDR3 sequence: CSGRSQGTEAFF. In DNA, the CDR3 is TGCAGCGGCCGTTCCCAGGGGACTGAAGCTTTCTTT.

This clonotype has only a few counts. The chain carries TRBV27 and TRBJ1-4, with a weak D call TRBD1 (5 bases). V was shortened by 3 bases and J by 7 bases, with 9 bases between the two germline ends. Germline CDR1 MNHEY, CDR2 SMNVEV (reference sequence). The length of the CDR3 is 13 residues. The DNA of the CDR3 is TGTGCCAGCAGTTTCCGTGGGGGTGAAAAACTGTTTTTT. Translation: CASSFRGGEKLFF.

The sample holds many counts of this clonotype. This sequence joins TRBV12-3 or TRBV12-4 and TRBJ2-3; D tentatively reads TRBD1 or TRBD2 (6 bases each). The CDR3 loop spans 15 amino acids. The germline V and J ends were trimmed by 7 bases and 2 bases, with 16 bases remaining between them. CDR3 DNA sequence: TGTGCCAGCACTCCTCCGGGGGCGGACACAGATACGCAGTATTTT. This translates into CASTPPGADTDTQYF.

This clonotype appeared many times. V usage is TRBV7-2 and J usage is TRBJ2-5; no definite D call. The CDR3 has 13 amino acids. CDR1 is SGHTA, CDR2 FQGNSA, per germline. V dropped 1 base and J dropped 3 bases, with 6 bases sitting between them. The CDR3 DNA sequence: TGTGCCAGCAGCTTAGAAACCAAAGAGACCCAGTACTTC. Its protein product is CASSLETKETQYF.

This clonotype appeared a few times. The CDR3: CASSLQGNNSPLHF. The CDR3 bases are TGTGCCAGCAGCCTACAGGGGAATAATTCACCCCTCCACTTT. V is TRBV7-2 and J is TRBJ1-6; TRBD1 aligns across 7 bases. The CDR3 has 14 amino acids. Germline V lookup: CDR1 SGHTA, CDR2 FQGNSA. V trimming: 5 bases; J trimming: 5 bases; junction bases outside the gene matches: 3.

This rearrangement joins TRBV18 to TRBJ2-3; tentative D call: TRBD2 (5 bases). With 0 bases removed from V and 2 bases from J, the gap between germline ends came to 6 bases. The V gene's germline CDR1 is KGHSH and CDR2 LQKENI. This CDR3 is 14 amino acids long. The CDR3 here is CASSPPTNTDTQYF. DNA of the CDR3: TGTGCCAGCTCACCACCGACTAACACAGATACGCAGTATTTT.

The V call is TRBV7-6, the J call TRBJ2-1, with a tentative D call TRBD1 (5 bases). The CDR3 sequence is 14 residues long. Germline V gene lookup returns CDR1 SGHVS and CDR2 FNYEAQ. Deletions cut 0 bases from V and 6 bases from J, with 9 bases between. CDR3 amino acids: CASSLAQGSNEQFF. CDR3 sequence (DNA): TGTGCCAGCAGCTTAGCGCAGGGATCCAATGAGCAGTTCTTC. The whole variable domain, filled in from reference TRBV7-6 and TRBJ2-1, reads GAGVSQSPRYKVTKRGQDVALRCDPISGHVSLYWYRQALGQGPEFLTYFNYEAQQDKSGLPNDRFSAERPEGSISTLTIQRTEQRDSAMYRCASSLAQGSNEQFFGPGTRLTVL.

This clonotype was found many times. The chain couples TRBV6-2 or TRBV6-3 to TRBJ2-7; 8 bases match TRBD1. The CDR3 is 16 amino acids. Germline V lookup: CDR1 MNHEY, CDR2 SVGEGT. The V segment lost 8 bases and the J segment 4 bases; nucleotides outside the gene matches: 16. This chain's CDR3 is CASPRGPVAIGYEQYV. The CDR3 DNA reads as TGTGCCAGCCCCAGGGGGCCAGTAGCGATCGGGTACGAGCAGTACGTC.

This clonotype was detected only a few times. The J gene is TRBJ2-7, the V gene TRBV10-1; D tentatively fits TRBD1 or TRBD2 (5 bases each). V shed 7 bases and J shed 4 bases, with 11 bases lying between them. Germline V lookup: CDR1 WNHNN, CDR2 SYGVQD (reference sequence). CDR3 length: 12 amino acids. CDR3 residues: CASTGEGYEQYF. CDR3 nucleotide sequence: TGCGCCAGCACCGGAGAGGGGTACGAGCAGTACTTC.